A single sample is the source of the 26 T cell receptor beta chains below, sequenced in a study of shared clonotypes between healthy human individuals. The assay was immunoSEQ multiplex PCR, and TCRdb's table has in-frame clones only and misses some. This table holds about 1.5 million clones, roughly 98% found once. Sequenced: naive CD4+ T cells sorted from blood. Subset given: CD45RA+ positively selected. The receptors derive from a man aged 25 to 45 in good health.

Only one count was recorded for this clone. The rearrangement links TRBV27 to TRBJ1-2; D unresolved. Trimming removed 9 bases from V and 8 bases from J, with 10 bases in between. This CDR3 comprises 10 residues. CDR1 MNHEY and CDR2 SMNVEV come from the germline V gene (reference sequence). CDR3 sequence: CASPTGGYTF. In nucleotides, the CDR3 is TGTGCCAGTCCTACGGGAGGCTACACCTTC.

The chain recombines TRBV6-5 with TRBJ2-1; 12 bases are shared with TRBD2. The CDR3 is made up of 16 amino acids. V was clipped by 2 bases and J by 8 bases; unmatched bases: 7. The germline V gene encodes CDR1 MNHEY and CDR2 SVGAGI. The chain's CDR3 is CASSYTSGRISYEQFF. DNA of the CDR3: TGTGCCAGCAGTTACACTAGCGGGAGGATTAGCTATGAGCAGTTCTTC.

This sequence joins TRBV15 and TRBJ2-2; maybe TRBD2 (7 bases). The CDR3 contains 18 residues. V lost 5 bases and J 4 bases, leaving 23 bases between the germline ends. Germline V lookup: CDR1 LNHNV, CDR2 YYDKDF (reference sequence). CDR3 nucleotide sequence: TGTGCCACCAGCCCACCGGGGGGCGTAAATCAAATCACCGGGGAGCTGTTTTTT. It translates to CATSPPGGVNQITGELFF.

The chain is built from TRBV28 and TRBJ1-1; tentatively, D is TRBD1 (6 bases). Germline values: CDR1 MDHEN, CDR2 SYDVKM. CDR3 length: 12 amino acids. V lost 8 bases and J lost 1, with 8 bases in between. The CDR3: CASGGPNTEAFF. The CDR3 nucleotides are TGTGCCAGCGGGGGGCCGAACACTGAAGCTTTCTTT.

Here the CDR3 DNA reads TGTGCCAGCTCACCAGGCGCTAGCGGGGGTGCCGAGCAGTACTTC. Its protein is CASSPGASGGAEQYF. This chain joins TRBV18 and TRBJ2-7, with 10 bases that match TRBD2. The germline CDR1 and CDR2 sequences are KGHSH and LQKENI. J gave up 6 bases and V 2 bases, and 7 bases lay outside the gene matches. The CDR3 extends over 15 amino acids.

This clone came up once. The chain carries TRBV5-6 and TRBJ2-1; 7 nucleotides match TRBD2. The CDR3 has 17 residues. The junction had 12 bases not matched to a gene; V was cut back by 2 bases and J by 4 bases. From germline, CDR1 is SGHDT and CDR2 YYEEEE. The CDR3 DNA reads TGTGCCAGCAGCTTTCGGGTACTAGCGATTAGTTACAATGAGCAGTTCTTC. Translated, it gives CASSFRVLAISYNEQFF.

The chain has TRBV7-2 and TRBJ2-1; either TRBD1 or TRBD2 may fit D (6 bases each). In germline, CDR1 is SGHTA, CDR2 FQGNSA. V lost 1 base, J lost 4 bases, and 11 bases lay in between. The CDR3 has 15 amino acids. The CDR3 loop is CASSLDGGTYNEQFF. In nucleotides, the CDR3 is TGTGCCAGCAGCTTAGACGGCGGGACATACAATGAGCAGTTCTTC.

The chain is built from TRBV2 and TRBJ1-1; the D is unclear. Trimming removed 4 bases from V and 4 bases from J, with 13 bases in between. CDR3 size: 14 residues. Germline assignment: CDR1 SNHLY and CDR2 FYNNEI. This CDR3 is CASSGPAKGTEAFF. The CDR3 nucleotides are TGTGCCAGCAGTGGCCCCGCAAAGGGCACTGAAGCTTTCTTT.

CDR3 protein: CASSPLGTGNTYGYTF. The CDR3 DNA is TGTGCCAGCTCACCACTGGGGACAGGAAATACCTATGGCTACACCTTC. The V gene is TRBV18, the J gene TRBJ1-2; 8 bases fit TRBD1. Germline V gene sequence: CDR1 KGHSH, CDR2 LQKENI. There are 16 residues in the CDR3. V gave up 1 base and J gave up 4 bases; unmatched junction bases: 8.

V gene TRBV13 combines with J gene TRBJ2-7; 7 bases are a match to TRBD2. V shed 4 bases, J shed 3 bases, and the junction held 6 bases outside the gene matches. From germline, CDR1 is PRHDT and CDR2 FYEKMQ (reference sequence). CDR3 length equals 14 residues. DNA of the CDR3: TGTGCCAGCAGCTCTGTTCTAGCGGTCTACGAGCAGTACTTC. Translation gives CASSSVLAVYEQYF.

The chain uses TRBV5-1 and TRBJ2-3, with D hard to call. This CDR3 is built from 14 residues. Trimming shortened V by 5 bases and J by 0 bases, and 10 bases separated the two germline ends. Germline loops: CDR1 SGHRS, CDR2 YFSETQ. In nucleotides, the CDR3 is TGCGCCAGCAGGGGATCTTCTAGCACAGATACGCAGTATTTT. This codes for CASRGSSSTDTQYF.

V usage is TRBV7-6 and J usage is TRBJ1-1; D perhaps matches TRBD1 (5 bases). Trimming shortened V by 6 bases and J by 1 base, and 15 bases separated the two germline ends. Per the germline V gene, CDR1 is SGHVS and CDR2 is FNYEAQ. The CDR3 covers 15 residues. CDR3 in amino acids: CASRPRGVGNTEAFF. As DNA, the CDR3 is TGTGCCAGCAGGCCCCGAGGGGTGGGGAACACTGAAGCTTTCTTT.

The V gene is TRBV5-1, the J gene TRBJ2-5, with D possibly TRBD1 on 6 matching bases. Per the germline V gene, CDR1 is SGHRS and CDR2 is YFSETQ. The CDR3 totals 15 residues. Trimming took 4 bases from V and 0 from J, leaving 13 bases between them. CDR3 loop: CASSRTGMYQETQYF. The DNA for the CDR3 is TGCGCCAGCAGCAGAACAGGGATGTACCAAGAGACCCAGTACTTC.

CDR3 in DNA: TGTGCCATCAGTGAGTCTAGGGCAGGTACTAACTATGGCTACACCTTC. Translation: CAISESRAGTNYGYTF. V gene TRBV10-3 combines with J gene TRBJ1-2; D gene uncertain. Germline V gene lookup returns CDR1 ENHRY and CDR2 SYGVKD. This CDR3 has 16 residues. V was clipped by 0 bases and J by 0 bases, with 11 bases between them.

This rearrangement joins TRBV28 to TRBJ1-5; D call uncertain. The CDR3 totals 14 residues. Trimming took off 3 bases at V and 0 bases at J, with 6 bases between the two ends. CDR1 is MDHEN, CDR2 SYDVKM, per germline. The CDR3 DNA is TGTGCCAGCAGTTTTGAGGGTAGCAATCAGCCCCAGCATTTT. As protein: CASSFEGSNQPQHF.

This sequence joins TRBV10-1 and TRBJ2-2; D call uncertain. Trimming removed 4 bases from V and 2 bases from J, with 8 bases in between. Germline CDR1 and CDR2: WNHNN and SYGVQD (reference sequence). The CDR3 is 14 amino acids. DNA for the CDR3: TGCGCCAGCAGTGCCCTGGGAAACACCGGGGAGCTGTTTTTT. Protein: CASSALGNTGELFF.

The chain combines TRBV28 with TRBJ1-1; a possible D gene is TRBD1 (6 bases). The V gene's germline CDR1 is MDHEN and CDR2 SYDVKM. The CDR3 is made up of 13 amino acids. Trimming shortened V by 10 bases and J by 3 bases, and 15 bases separated the two germline ends. The CDR3 here is CAIEQGPYTEAFF. The CDR3, as DNA: TGTGCCATCGAACAGGGACCGTACACTGAAGCTTTCTTT.

The chain uses TRBV28 and TRBJ2-1; 12 bases line up with TRBD2. Trimming at V came to 5 bases and at J to 8 bases, leaving 10 bases not matched to a gene. Germline V gives CDR1 MDHEN, CDR2 SYDVKM. The CDR3 is made up of 16 amino acids. Written as DNA, the CDR3 is TGTGCCAGCAGTATAATCAGACTAGCGGGAGCGGATGAGCAGTTCTTC. This sequence encodes CASSIIRLAGADEQFF. Variable domain in full (rest from reference TRBV28 and TRBJ2-1): DVKVTQSSRYLVKRTGEKVFLECVQDMDHENMFWYRQDPGLGLRLIYFSYDVKMKEKGDIPEGYSVSREKKERFSLILESASTNQTSMYLCASSIIRLAGADEQFFGPGTRLTVL.

The genes are TRBV5-5 and TRBJ2-7; unclear D gene. V shed 2 bases and J shed 4 bases, with 10 bases lying between them. CDR1 is SGHKS, CDR2 YYEKEE, per germline (reference sequence). The CDR3 sequence is 13 residues long. The CDR3 spells CASSFRSAYEQYF. The CDR3 coding sequence is TGTGCCAGCAGCTTTAGATCGGCGTACGAGCAGTACTTC.

The chain couples TRBV5-1 to TRBJ1-1, with a tentative D call TRBD1 (5 bases). This CDR3 contains 14 residues. The V end was cut by 0 bases, the J end by 7 bases, with 13 bases between. Germline CDR1 and CDR2: SGHRS and YFSETQ. CDR3 loop: CASSLEAGTVEAFF. CDR3 sequence (DNA): TGCGCCAGCAGCTTGGAGGCAGGGACTGTTGAAGCTTTCTTT. The complete variable domain, with remaining parts taken from reference TRBV5-1 and TRBJ1-1, reads KAGVTQTPRYLIKTRGQQVTLSCSPISGHRSVSWYQQTPGQGLQFLFEYFSETQRNKGNFPGRFSGRQFSNSRSEMNVSTLELGDSALYLCASSLEAGTVEAFFGQGTRLTVV.

This clone was detected only once. The gene calls are TRBV5-4 and TRBJ2-3; TRBD2 is a possible D gene (6 bases). V lost 4 bases and J lost 9, with 21 bases in between. This CDR3 region has 15 residues. Germline V gene lookup returns CDR1 SGHNT and CDR2 YYREEE (reference sequence). CDR3 in DNA: TGTGCCAGCAGCCGCCCAGCCGACGGGAGCACGACGCAGTATTTT. Protein product: CASSRPADGSTTQYF.

The chain employs TRBV28 and TRBJ2-7; the D gene is possibly TRBD2 (5 bases). There are 15 residues in the CDR3. The germline V gene has CDR1 MDHEN and CDR2 SYDVKM. Trimming took 3 bases from V and 4 from J, leaving 16 bases between them. The CDR3 DNA reads TGTGCCAGCAGTTTGCGGGCAGCGCAACGTTACGAGCAGTACTTC. It codes for CASSLRAAQRYEQYF.

J is TRBJ2-7 and V is TRBV11-2; D is tentatively TRBD1 or TRBD2 (5 bases each). This CDR3 region has 17 residues. Trimming left V 2 bases short and J 3 bases short, with 20 bases between. Per the germline V gene, CDR1 is SGHAT and CDR2 is FQNNGV. CDR3 loop: CASSLRSQAAGGYEQYF. The CDR3 DNA reads TGTGCCAGCAGCTTAAGGTCACAGGCCGCTGGGGGCTACGAGCAGTACTTC.

This rearrangement joins TRBV27 to TRBJ1-3, with D unclear. CDR3 length equals 13 residues. Germline lookup yields CDR1 MNHEY and CDR2 SMNVEV (reference sequence). Trimming shortened V by 3 bases and J by 2 bases, and 5 bases separated the two germline ends. In DNA, the CDR3 is TGTGCCAGCAGTTTCGGACCTGGAAACACCATATATTTT. Residues: CASSFGPGNTIYF.

The chain has TRBV11-3 and TRBJ2-2; D not resolved. This CDR3 spans 16 amino acids. Germline-derived CDR1 and CDR2 are SGHNT and YENEEA. V gave up 5 bases and J gave up 5 bases, with 18 bases separating them. CDR3: CASSQSWGSGTGELFF. CDR3 DNA sequence: TGTGCCAGCAGCCAGTCGTGGGGATCTGGGACCGGGGAGCTGTTTTTT.

This rearrangement joins TRBV9 to TRBJ2-7; 11 nucleotides line up with TRBD2. The CDR3 length is 13 residues. The V gene end was trimmed by 3 bases and the J gene end by 7 bases; junction bases not matched to a gene: 3. CDR1 and CDR2 from the germline V gene are SGDLS and YYNGEE. CDR3 coding DNA: TGTGCCAGCAGCGGGGGACTAGCGGCTGAGCAGTACTTC. This encodes CASSGGLAAEQYF.